This TCR beta chain originates from a study of control samples from healthy donors and cancer patients. Clones were read by immunoSEQ multiplex PCR, and TCRdb kept only the in-frame ones, dropping some. The sample gives 200,000 to 250,000 clones, roughly 94% of which show up once; approximately 1.4% is in the top ten. Trimming left V 1 base short and J 6 bases short, with 10 bases between. CDR1 and CDR2 from the germline V gene are SEHNR and FQNEAQ (reference sequence). This CDR3 is built from 14 residues. For this clone: This sample also contains other DNA sequences that code for the same CDR3.

The sequenced sample was blood. The J gene is TRBJ1-5, the V gene TRBV7-9; D remains ambiguous. The receptor was isolated from a man between 45 and 60 years old in good health. DNA of the CDR3: TGTGCCAGCAGCTTAGATGGCGCGGGTCAGCCCCAGCATTTT. Its protein is CASSLDGAGQPQHF. Variable domain in full (rest from reference TRBV7-9 and TRBJ1-5): DTGVSQNPRHKITKRGQNVTFRCDPISEHNRLYWYRQTLGQGPEFLTYFQNEAQLEKSRLLSDRFSAERPKGSFSTLEIQRTEQGDSAMYLCASSLDGAGQPQHFGDGTRLSIL.